This TCR beta chain comes out of a study of blood T cell repertoires in COVID-19. Overall study context: Italy, Spain and the United States were the sources of the convalescent and acute COVID-19 samples. The analysed material was cDNA or gDNA that came from T cells, B-cell-depleted T cells, or PBMCs.

V dropped 5 bases and J dropped 4 bases, with 11 bases sitting between them. This CDR3 is 14 amino acids long. CDR1 and CDR2 from the germline V gene are MNHEY and SVGAGI. In the original workflow: Quantification of nucleated cells was approximated via reference gene primer amplification. Some clones are missing from TCRdb's copy, which holds only in-frame ones; the method was immunoSEQ multiplex PCR. D and trimming were read from the DNA, whereas the V and J calls and clone size are those reported in that table. Of roughly 87,000 clones listed, approximately 89% were seen once; the top ten hold about 5%.

This clonotype was sampled from a woman of 80 years or more with active COVID-19. Sequences were obtained from peripheral blood. The chain is built from TRBV6-5 and TRBJ2-2, with D possibly matching TRBD1 (6 bases). The CDR3 loop reads CASSRDTFTGELFF. The CDR3 DNA follows: TGTGCCAGCAGTCGGGACACCTTCACCGGGGAGCTGTTTTTT.